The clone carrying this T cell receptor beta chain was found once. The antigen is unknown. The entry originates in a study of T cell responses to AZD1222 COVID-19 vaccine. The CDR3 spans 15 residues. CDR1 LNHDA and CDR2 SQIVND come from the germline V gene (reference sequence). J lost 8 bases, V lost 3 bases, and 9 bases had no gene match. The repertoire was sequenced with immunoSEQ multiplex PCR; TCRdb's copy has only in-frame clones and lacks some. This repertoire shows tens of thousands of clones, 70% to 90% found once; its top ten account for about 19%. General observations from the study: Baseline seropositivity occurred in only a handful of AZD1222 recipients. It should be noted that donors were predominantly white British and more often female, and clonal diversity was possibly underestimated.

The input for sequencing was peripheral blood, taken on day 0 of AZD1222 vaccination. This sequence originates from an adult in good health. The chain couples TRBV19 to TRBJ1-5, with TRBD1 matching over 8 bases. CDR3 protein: CASSITTGAPKPQHF. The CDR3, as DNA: TGTGCCAGTAGTATTACGACAGGGGCGCCGAAGCCCCAGCATTTT.